The sample holds a few counts of the clone carrying this T cell receptor beta chain. Its antigen remains unknown. The record originates from a study of T-cell reconstitution after alpha-beta-depleted transplantation in children. Study-wide results and caveats: One year after transplant, T-cell counts and diversity came mostly from newly produced T cells.

The library targeted TCRbeta and was prepared with unique molecular identifiers. TCRdb re-analysed the PCR reads in MiXCR, keeping a single row per CDR3 protein. The table lists roughly 670,000 distinct CDR3 sequences, about an eighth of them singletons. CDR3 length equals 14 residues. Trimming stripped 8 bases from V and 9 bases from J, with 20 bases between. This clonotype was sampled from a girl aged 2-10 years with congenital amegakaryocytic thrombocytopenia, due to receive a stem cell transplant. V is TRBV12-3 or TRBV12-4 and J is TRBJ2-1, with a possible D match to TRBD1 (6 bases). Sequences were derived from PBMCs, sampled before TCRalphabeta/CD19-depleted stem cell transplant. The CDR3 bases are TGTGCCAGCGGGACACGGGTGGGGCCTGGTGAGCAGTTCTTC. It codes for CASGTRVGPGEQFF.